Shown below are 17 T cell receptor beta chains from a single sample sequenced in a study of T cell changes during pregnancy in multiple sclerosis. Sequencing used immunoSEQ multiplex PCR; TCRdb keeps in-frame clones, though not all of them. The sample includes about 73,000 clones, almost 95% of them seen just once. Material: peripheral blood, obtained in the third trimester of pregnancy. These receptors were taken from a female donor in good health, enrolled as a control in a pregnancy study.

The chain links TRBV11-3 to TRBJ2-3; 9 bases are shared with TRBD1. The germline V gene has CDR1 SGHNT and CDR2 YENEEA. The CDR3 totals 15 residues. The V and J ends lost 3 bases and 6 bases, in that order; junction bases with no gene match: 7. The CDR3 DNA reads as TGTGCCAGCAGCTTTTTGGACAGGGGTACGGATACGCAGTATTTT. Encoded protein: CASSFLDRGTDTQYF.

The chain joins TRBV28 to TRBJ2-1; TRBD2 matches at 11 bases. Germline V gives CDR1 MDHEN, CDR2 SYDVKM. The ends lost 5 bases at V and 7 bases at J; junction bases unmatched: 7. The CDR3 has 15 residues. The CDR3 DNA follows: TGTGCCAGCAGTCTTAGCGGGGGGGCGACGAATGAGCAGTTCTTC. This gives the protein CASSLSGGATNEQFF.

The chain combines TRBV7-8 with TRBJ1-2, with D unclear. In germline, CDR1 is SGHVS, CDR2 FQNEAQ. This CDR3 has 15 amino acids. V lost 0 bases to trimming and J lost 5 bases, with 13 bases between them. The CDR3 DNA follows: TGTGCCAGCAGCTTAGCTGTCGATTCTACTTATGGCTACACCTTC. It codes for CASSLAVDSTYGYTF.

The chain has TRBV4-2 and TRBJ2-2, with unresolved D. Deletions cut 1 base from V and 3 bases from J, with 12 bases between. Germline V CDR1 and CDR2: LGHNA, YNFKEQ. The CDR3 has 16 amino acids. The CDR3 DNA follows: TGTGCCAGCAGCCAAGTGGCAGGCGATTACACCGGGGAGCTGTTTTTT. It specifies CASSQVAGDYTGELFF.

CDR3 loop: CASSLGTGAYTGELFF. The CDR3 DNA sequence: TGTGCCAGCAGCCTCGGGACAGGGGCTTACACCGGGGAGCTGTTTTTT. The gene calls are TRBV9 and TRBJ2-2; 10 positions agree with TRBD1. The CDR3 has 16 amino acids. Germline V CDR1 and CDR2: SGDLS, YYNGEE. V gave up 4 bases and J gave up 3 bases; unmatched junction bases: 6. Filled out from reference TRBV9 and TRBJ2-2, the complete variable domain reads DSGVTQTPKHLITATGQRVTLRCSPRSGDLSVYWYQQSLDQGLQFLIQYYNGEERAKGNILERFSAQQFPDLHSELNLSSLELGDSALYFCASSLGTGAYTGELFFGEGSRLTVL.

The chain combines TRBV6-4 with TRBJ2-3, with TRBD1 matching over 10 bases. With V trimmed by 3 bases and J by 1 base, 7 bases remained unmatched. Germline-derived CDR1 and CDR2 are MRHNA and SNTAGT. The CDR3 consists of 17 residues. The DNA of the CDR3 is TGTGCCAGCAGTGAGACCCCCGGGACAGGGGGCACAGATACGCAGTATTTT. Translated: CASSETPGTGGTDTQYF.

The chain recombines TRBV7-2 with TRBJ2-5; maybe TRBD2 (5 bases). The germline gives CDR1 SGHTA, CDR2 FQGNSA. CDR3 length: 13 amino acids. The ends were cut back, 5 bases at V and 4 bases at J, with 11 bases in the middle. In DNA form, the CDR3 reads TGTGCCAGCAGCGGGAGCCGGGGAGAGACCCAGTACTTC. Its translation: CASSGSRGETQYF.

This chain's CDR3 is CASSTRENTEAFF. The CDR3 DNA reads as TGTGCCAGCAGTACGAGGGAGAACACTGAAGCTTTCTTT. This chain links TRBV6-1 with TRBJ1-1; D call uncertain. The V gene lost 5 bases and the J gene lost 1 base, with 8 bases spanning the gap. Germline CDR1 reads MNHNS; CDR2 reads SASEGT. This CDR3 contains 13 residues.

V is TRBV4-3 and J is TRBJ2-1; TRBD1 might be the D (6 bases). The V end was cut by 0 bases, the J end by 3 bases, with 6 bases between. Germline V CDR1 and CDR2: LGHNA, YSLEER. The CDR3 is made up of 14 amino acids. The CDR3, as DNA: TGCGCCAGCAGCCAAGAAGGGGGCTACAATGAGCAGTTCTTC. Residues: CASSQEGGYNEQFF.

The chain is built from TRBV28 and TRBJ1-5; TRBD1 matches 8 bases. Trimming at V came to 8 bases and at J to 1 base, leaving 7 bases not matched to a gene. Germline lookup yields CDR1 MDHEN and CDR2 SYDVKM. The CDR3 totals 15 residues. The DNA of the CDR3 is TGTGCCAGCGCATCGACAGGGGTGAGCAATCAGCCCCAGCATTTT. As protein: CASASTGVSNQPQHF.

The chain combines TRBV28 with TRBJ1-4; D might be TRBD1 (5 bases). CDR3 length: 14 amino acids. Germline V gene lookup returns CDR1 MDHEN and CDR2 SYDVKM. V dropped 5 bases and J dropped 5 bases, with 12 bases sitting between them. The CDR3 coding sequence is TGTGCCAGCAGTCATAGGTCAGGGAATGAAAAACTGTTTTTT. Its translation: CASSHRSGNEKLFF.

CDR3: CASRPGGIGNTGELFF. The CDR3 DNA sequence: TGTGCCAGCAGACCTGGGGGGATCGGGAACACCGGGGAGCTGTTTTTT. The chain links TRBV28 to TRBJ2-2, with a weak D call TRBD2 (6 bases). Germline CDR1 MDHEN, CDR2 SYDVKM. The CDR3 contains 16 residues. V was trimmed by 6 bases and J by 1 base, leaving 15 bases between them.

The gene calls are TRBV18 and TRBJ2-1; TRBD1 might be the D (6 bases). Germline CDR1 KGHSH, CDR2 LQKENI. The germline V and J ends were trimmed by 6 bases and 9 bases, with 9 bases remaining between them. CDR3 length: 11 residues. The CDR3 DNA reads as TGTGCCAGCTCCCCCAGGGGTGAGCAGTTCTTC. It yields the protein CASSPRGEQFF.

This chain links TRBV19 with TRBJ2-5; 8 positions agree with TRBD1. V was pared by 5 bases and J by 4 bases, with 9 bases of the junction left unmatched. Looked up from germline, CDR1 is LNHDA and CDR2 is SQIVND (reference sequence). This CDR3 spans 15 amino acids. This chain's CDR3 is CASSHGQGNRETQYF. The CDR3 region has the DNA TGTGCCAGTAGTCACGGACAGGGTAACCGAGAGACCCAGTACTTC. Based on the CDR3 plus reference TRBV19 and TRBJ2-5, the full variable domain is DGGITQSPKYLFRKEGQNVTLSCEQNLNHDAMYWYRQDPGQGLRLIYYSQIVNDFQKGDIAEGYSVSREKKESFPLTVTSAQKNPTAFYLCASSHGQGNRETQYFGPGTRLLVL.

The J gene is TRBJ2-7, the V gene TRBV9; no definite D call. The length of the CDR3 is 13 residues. Germline V CDR1 and CDR2: SGDLS, YYNGEE. V lost 0 bases to trimming and J lost 4 bases, with 8 bases between them. The CDR3 DNA follows: TGTGCCAGCAGCGTAGATCCCGTTTACGAGCAGTACTTC. It yields the protein CASSVDPVYEQYF.

The chain is built from TRBV7-2 and TRBJ2-7, with 8 bases identical to TRBD2. The CDR3 contains 16 residues. Trimming at V came to 5 bases and at J to 2 bases, leaving 11 bases not matched to a gene. The germline V gene has CDR1 SGHTA and CDR2 FQGNSA. The CDR3 sequence: CASSPNLAGLAYEQYF. CDR3 sequence (DNA): TGTGCCAGCAGCCCAAACTTAGCGGGACTAGCCTACGAGCAGTACTTC.

The chain recombines TRBV4-1 with TRBJ2-7; 8 bases align to TRBD2. V shed 6 bases and J 4 bases; nucleotides not matched to a gene: 14. CDR1 is MGHRA, CDR2 YSYEKL, per germline. The CDR3 contains 16 residues. CDR3 loop: CASRQIWGSGEYEQYF. DNA of the CDR3: TGCGCCAGCAGGCAAATCTGGGGTAGCGGGGAATACGAGCAGTACTTC.